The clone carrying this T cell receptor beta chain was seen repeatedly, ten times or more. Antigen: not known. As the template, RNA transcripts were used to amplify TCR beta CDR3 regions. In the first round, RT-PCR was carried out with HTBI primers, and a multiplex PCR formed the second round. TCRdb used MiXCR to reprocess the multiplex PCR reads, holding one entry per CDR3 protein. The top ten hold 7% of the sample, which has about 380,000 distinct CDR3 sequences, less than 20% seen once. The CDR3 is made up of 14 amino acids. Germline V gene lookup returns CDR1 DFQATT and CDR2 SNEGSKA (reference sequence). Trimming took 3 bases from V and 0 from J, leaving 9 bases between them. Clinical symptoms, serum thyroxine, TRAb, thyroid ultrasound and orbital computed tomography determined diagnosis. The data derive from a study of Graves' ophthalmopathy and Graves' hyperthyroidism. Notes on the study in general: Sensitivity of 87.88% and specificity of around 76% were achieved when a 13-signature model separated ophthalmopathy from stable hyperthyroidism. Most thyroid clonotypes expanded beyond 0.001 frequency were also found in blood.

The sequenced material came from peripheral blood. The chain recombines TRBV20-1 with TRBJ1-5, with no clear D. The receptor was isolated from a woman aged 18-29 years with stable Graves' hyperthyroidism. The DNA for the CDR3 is TGCAGTGCTAGTAGACATACTAGCAATCAGCCCCAGCATTTT. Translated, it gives CSASRHTSNQPQHF.